The TCR beta chain under discussion was sequenced for a study of blood T cell repertoires in COVID-19. This clone showed up just once. Sequencing was performed with immunoSEQ multiplex PCR; in TCRdb, only in-frame clones are kept and a portion is missing. The sample comprises roughly 250,000 clones, over 65% of which are singletons, and about 3.5% rests with the top ten. CDR1 and CDR2 (germline): LNHDA, SQIVND (reference sequence). Trimming took 4 bases from V and 2 from J, leaving 9 bases between them. The CDR3 runs to 13 residues. This clonotype was sampled from an elderly woman with acute or convalescent COVID-19. The chain recombines TRBV19 with TRBJ2-7; D ambiguous. Source material: peripheral blood. CDR3 in amino acids: CASSSGTPYEQYF. CDR3 sequence (DNA): TGTGCCAGTAGTAGCGGTACCCCCTACGAGCAGTACTTC.